This paragraph reports one T cell receptor (beta chain). Which antigen it targets is not known. The record has no base qualities; no much larger clone is one base away. Whole blood was collected in K2EDTA tubes by collaborating institutions according to the institutions' own protocols. Collaborator samples were shipped for TCRbeta analysis as frozen whole blood, isolated PBMCs, or DNA extracted from either sample type. This sample stems from a study of blood T cell repertoires in COVID-19 (dated by TCRdb to about 2020). General notes on the study: Samples from collaborators originated in the United States, Italy and Spain and spanned both the acute and convalescent phases of COVID-19. The material from the prospective study consisted of cDNA or gDNA derived from T cells, B-cell-depleted T cells, or PBMCs. Deeply sampled blood TCRbeta repertoires from subjects exposed to, actively infected with, or recovered from COVID-19 were included in the dataset. The repertoires were released in a freely available public database meant as a resource for research on the immune response to SARS-CoV-2. The samples were drawn from two sources: the first 160 participants of the ongoing ImmuneRACE study, and 1,200 or so subjects contributed by 6 global collaborators. A de-identified subject ID, COVID-19 status, age in years and sex were almost always included in the sample metadata. Where available, HLA class I and class II types were obtained from metadata supplied by the sample provider rather than from assay-based typing. Beyond this particular receptor, the publication reports: The amount of clinical and demographic metadata varied by source and participant and was provided uncurated.

For this chain, trimming is 3 bases at the V end and 6 bases at the J end, and the number of junction bases without a gene match is 11. The germline V gene (reference sequence) provides CDR1 MNHEY and CDR2 SMNVEV. The CDR3 measures 17 amino acids from cysteine to phenylalanine. Only the CDR3 region is kept as DNA, spanning 51 bases read in frame from base 1. The immunoSEQ Assay, a bias-controlled multiplex PCR, was used to amplify TCRbeta CDR3 regions from genomic DNA. The study's processing was this. The number of nucleated cells in each sample was estimated from the amplification of reference gene primers within the assay. To quantify the absolute abundance of each unique TCRbeta CDR3 rearrangement, sequence reads were collapsed and filtered. Productive Simpson clonality was computed per sample as the square root of Simpson's diversity index over productive rearrangements. As stored in TCRdb, this immuneACCESS dataset retains in-frame rearrangements with V and J assigned. A fraction of the clones does not appear; measured against another copy, unresolved V genes explain less than half of the discrepancy, and the remainder lacks a known reason. V, J and clone size reflect that table, while D and trimming were determined from the DNA. The sample table contains approximately 110,000 clones; only one count was recorded for just over 85% of them. The biggest ten clones account for nearly 0.9% of the sample.

The sequence is built from TRBV27 and TRBJ2-7; 13 bases in between match TRBD2. Sample: peripheral blood. The source of this sequence is a woman between 50 and 59 years old with active or convalescent COVID-19. The encoded CDR3 is CASSFTPGLAGVGEQYF. At the DNA level, the sequence is TGTGCCAGCAGTTTCACCCCAGGACTAGCGGGAGTAGGCGAGCAGTACTTC.